The source of this T cell receptor (beta chain) is a study of control samples from healthy donors and cancer patients. This CDR3 has 14 amino acids. Germline CDR1 and CDR2: LGHNA and YSLEER. Trimming removed 0 bases from V and 8 bases from J, with 13 bases in between. The assay was immunoSEQ multiplex PCR, and TCRdb's table has in-frame clones only and misses some. This table has around 95,000 clones, about 88% appearing once. This rearrangement joins TRBV4-3 to TRBJ1-2; weak D call: TRBD1 (6 bases). The specimen was blood. This clonotype was sampled from a woman between 45 and 60 years old in good health. This chain's CDR3 is CASSQDLTGIGYTF. CDR3 sequence (DNA): TGCGCCAGCAGCCAAGATTTAACAGGGATCGGCTACACCTTC.